This TCR beta chain was documented in a study of immune characterization of retroperitoneal liposarcoma. Trimming cost V 4 bases and J 8 bases, with 18 bases left between them. The CDR3 has 15 amino acids. Germline-derived CDR1 and CDR2 are SGHTA and FQGNSA. TCRdb reprocessed the PCR reads via MiXCR and lists one record per CDR3 protein. The sample lists about 10,000 distinct CDR3 sequences, roughly 28% occurring once. The V gene is TRBV7-2, the J gene TRBJ2-1; D possibly corresponds to TRBD2 (6 bases). The sample was blood. The TCR was taken from a male donor with retroperitoneal liposarcoma. The DNA of the CDR3 is TGTGCCAGCAGCTCCATCCCTGGGGGGACGTATGAGCAGTTCTTC. Residues: CASSSIPGGTYEQFF.